The source of this TCR beta chain is a study of graft-versus-host responses after intestinal transplantation. Assay: immunoSEQ multiplex PCR; the TCRdb copy retains only in-frame clones and omits some. The sample carries tens of thousands of clones, around 91% recorded once. The CDR3 is made up of 14 amino acids. Trimming took off 4 bases at V and 7 bases at J, with 18 bases between the two ends. Germline V lookup: CDR1 SGHDT, CDR2 YYEEEE. This specimen was PBMCs, taken about 4 months after intestinal transplantation. The V call is TRBV5-6, the J call TRBJ2-7, with D perhaps being TRBD1 or TRBD2 (6 bases each). The sequence came from a human patient who received an intestinal transplant, so some T cells may come from the graft donor. The CDR3 sequence: CASSLTGGAEEQYF. The CDR3, as DNA: TGTGCCAGCAGCCTGACCGGGGGCGCGGAAGAGCAGTACTTC.